The TCR beta chain described here comes from a study of blood T cells in healthy people across ages. A note on this clonotype: Antigen specificity is unknown.

Together with a sample-barcoded 5' primer, a J-beta primer mix was included in a second PCR lasting about 6 to 11 cycles. Each CDR3 protein gets one entry after TCRdb re-called the 5' RACE reads with MiXCR. This sample has around 700,000 distinct CDR3 sequences, with roughly 25% found just once. Notes on the study in general: TCR beta diversity, measured per million T cells, fell in a roughly linear way with age.

This CDR3 contains 12 residues. Per the germline V gene, CDR1 is DFQATT and CDR2 is SNEGSKA (reference sequence). The sample was also reused in another study, on T cells of mothers and their children. That source reports: Related mother-child pairs showed slightly higher but non-significant overlap than unrelated pairs. At a sensitivity of roughly 91 clones per million clonotypes, no persistent microchimeric T cell clones appeared.

The specimen sequenced was blood. This sequence joins TRBV20-1 and TRBJ2-5; unclear D gene. The J call may be wrong; the DNA end is better matched by TRBJ2-7. This TCR came from a boy aged 10-17 years in good health. The CDR3 here is CSPYPSGYEQYF. As DNA, the CDR3 is TGCAGTCCCTACCCATCCGGGTACGAGCAGTACTTC.